This TCR beta chain was identified during a study of molecular identifiers for immune sequencing clone quantification. Study-level background: Five portions were made in replicates from RNA of roughly 21,000 or 96,000 naive CD8 cells, and four underwent sequencing.

Study outcomes and limitations: Clonotypes topping 20 RNA copies carried over 98% of effector molecules but under 1% of naive ones.

As regards this clonotype: Its target is unknown. At one boundary the junction diverges from the germline segment, which might be a read error.

Using 10%, 30% or 50% RNA, naive CD8 libraries were derived from approximately 22,000 to 940,000 sorted cells. Bulk libraries came from a prior protocol with listed TCR primers. One entry per CDR3 protein, called by TCRdb with MiXCR from the PCR reads. The table records more than 85,000 distinct CDR3 sequences, 30% to 45% of them present only once. Germline CDR1 LGHNA, CDR2 YSLEER. The CDR3 sequence is 16 residues long. Sequencing used naive CD8+ T cells from blood, with Jurkat cell RNA spiked in. Subset denoted: FACS-sorted CD8+CD4-CCR7+CD45RA+ naive T cells. This rearrangement joins TRBV4-3 to TRBJ2-1, with D tentatively TRBD1 (5 bases). This receptor was identified in a human donor in good health. Some libraries in this study had Jurkat cell RNA spiked in. The CDR3 DNA follows: TGCGCCAGCAGCCCCCTTTTGGCAGGGTCCTACAATGGGCAGTTCTTC. Translated: CASSPLLAGSYNGQFF.